This TCR beta chain was identified in a study of identical twins. Study-wide results and limits: Excess sharing between twins was weaker in beta out-of-frame sequences.

TCRdb reprocessed the 5' RACE reads via MiXCR and lists one record per CDR3 protein. The profile shows 250,000 to 350,000 distinct CDR3 sequences, 8% to 9% of them singletons. Note on this clonotype: Its target is unknown.

Trimming stripped 8 bases from V and 4 bases from J, with 14 bases between. Germline V gives CDR1 DFQATT, CDR2 SNEGSKA (reference sequence). The CDR3 spans 12 residues. These data were also filed under a second study, of yellow fever vaccine responses in identical twins.

This clonotype was sampled from a woman between 18 and 30 years old in good health. J is TRBJ2-5 and V is TRBV20-1, with D perhaps assigned TRBD1 or TRBD2 (6 bases each). The sample comprised memory (CD45RO+) T cells sorted from blood. The CDR3 spells CSQRTGAETQYF. As DNA, the CDR3 is TGCAGTCAAAGAACGGGGGCAGAGACCCAGTACTTC.